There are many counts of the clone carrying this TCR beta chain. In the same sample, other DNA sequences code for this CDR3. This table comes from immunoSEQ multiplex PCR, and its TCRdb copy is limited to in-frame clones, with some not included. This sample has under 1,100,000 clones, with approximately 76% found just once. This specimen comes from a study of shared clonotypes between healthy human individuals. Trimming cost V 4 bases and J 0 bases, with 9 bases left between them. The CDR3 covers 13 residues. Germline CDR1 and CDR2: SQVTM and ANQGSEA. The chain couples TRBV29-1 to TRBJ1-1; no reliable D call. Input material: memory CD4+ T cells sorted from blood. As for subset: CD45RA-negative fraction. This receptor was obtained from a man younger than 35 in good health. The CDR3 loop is CSVAGRLNTEAFF. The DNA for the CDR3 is TGCAGCGTTGCCGGACGGTTGAACACTGAAGCTTTCTTT.